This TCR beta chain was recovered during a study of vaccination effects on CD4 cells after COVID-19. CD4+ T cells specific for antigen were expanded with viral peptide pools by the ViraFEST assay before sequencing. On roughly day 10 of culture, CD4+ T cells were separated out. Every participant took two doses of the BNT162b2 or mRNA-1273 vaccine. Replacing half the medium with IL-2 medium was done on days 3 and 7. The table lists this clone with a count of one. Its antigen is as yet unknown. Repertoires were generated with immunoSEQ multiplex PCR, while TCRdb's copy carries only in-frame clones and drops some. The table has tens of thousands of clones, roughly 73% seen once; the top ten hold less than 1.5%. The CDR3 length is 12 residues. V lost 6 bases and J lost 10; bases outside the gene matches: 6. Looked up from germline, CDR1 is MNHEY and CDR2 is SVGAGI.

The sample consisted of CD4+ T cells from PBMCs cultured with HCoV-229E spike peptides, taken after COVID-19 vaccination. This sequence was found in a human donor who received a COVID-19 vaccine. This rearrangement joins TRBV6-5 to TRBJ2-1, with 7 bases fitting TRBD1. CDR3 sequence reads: CASRRQGQEQFF. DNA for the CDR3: TGTGCCAGCAGAAGACAGGGTCAGGAGCAGTTCTTC.